This T cell receptor beta chain was sequenced in a study of T cells in Graves' hyperthyroidism and ophthalmopathy. Study results and limitations: Onset of ophthalmopathy came a median roughly 6.4 months after the model predicted it. Ophthalmopathy was distinguished from stable hyperthyroidism by 13 V-J signatures.

Graves' hyperthyroidism was deemed stable given no ophthalmopathy progression within 18 months. Used for diagnoses were clinical symptoms, serum thyroxine and TRAb, thyroid ultrasound and orbital computed tomography. From RNA transcripts, TCR beta CDR3 regions were amplified. The study used the HTBI primer set for a first-round RT-PCR of the TCR CDR3. A single record per CDR3 protein comes from TCRdb applying MiXCR to the multiplex PCR reads. The data contain hundreds of thousands of distinct CDR3 sequences, 38% of them singletons. Trimming removed 4 bases from V and 6 bases from J, with 11 bases in between. Germline CDR1 is SGDLS and CDR2 is YYNGEE. The CDR3 is made up of 12 amino acids. With regard to this clonotype: Its target is not known.

V usage is TRBV9 and J usage is TRBJ2-7; D is possibly TRBD1 (5 bases). The specimen was blood. The sequence came from a man younger than 35 with Graves' hyperthyroidism. Here the CDR3 reads CASSTQGGEQYF. The CDR3 DNA sequence: TGTGCCAGCAGCACCCAGGGCGGCGAGCAGTACTTC.